The next 21 T cell receptor beta chains were all read from a single sample in a study of shared clonotypes between healthy human individuals. Profiling relied on immunoSEQ multiplex PCR, and the TCRdb table lists in-frame clones only, not all of them. The sample contains approximately 2.5 million clones, 93% of which appear only once. Material: naive CD4+ T cells from PBMCs. Regarding subset: CD45RA+ positively selected. These receptors were collected from a man younger than 35 in good health. Some clones in this sample may be carry-over from other donors' samples.

J is TRBJ2-3 and V is TRBV25-1; D is undetermined. Trimming stripped 0 bases from V and 0 bases from J, with 13 bases between. Germline CDR1 is MGHDK and CDR2 is SYGVNS. This CDR3 is 17 amino acids long. As DNA, the CDR3 is TGTGCCAGCAGTGAATATTGGCAGCCGGCTAGCACAGATACGCAGTATTTT. It is translated as CASSEYWQPASTDTQYF.

V usage is TRBV11-2 and J usage is TRBJ1-1; TRBD1 agrees at 9 bases. The trim removed 5 bases at V and 10 bases at J, leaving 26 bases unmatched. Germline lookup yields CDR1 SGHAT and CDR2 FQNNGV. This CDR3 contains 19 residues. CDR3 loop: CASSKRDRAEPSAFWGAFF. In nucleotides, the CDR3 is TGTGCCAGCAGCAAAAGGGACAGGGCGGAACCGAGTGCCTTTTGGGGAGCTTTCTTT.

Only one count was recorded for this clone. At the DNA level, this CDR3 is encoded by other sequences in the same sample as well. The chain recombines TRBV9 with TRBJ2-2; TRBD2 matches at 13 bases. The CDR3 is made up of 15 amino acids. Looked up from germline, CDR1 is SGDLS and CDR2 is YYNGEE. V lost 3 bases, J lost 6 bases, and 2 bases stayed unmatched. The CDR3 region has the DNA TGTGCCAGCAGCGGGACTAGCGGGAGTGCCGGGGAGCTGTTTTTT. Its protein is CASSGTSGSAGELFF. Drawing the rest from reference TRBV9 and TRBJ2-2, the complete variable domain is DSGVTQTPKHLITATGQRVTLRCSPRSGDLSVYWYQQSLDQGLQFLIQYYNGEERAKGNILERFSAQQFPDLHSELNLSSLELGDSALYFCASSGTSGSAGELFFGEGSRLTVL.

With regard to this clone: The sample contains more than one DNA sequence encoding this CDR3. This chain joins TRBV30 and TRBJ1-2; D possibly corresponds to TRBD1 (6 bases). CDR3 length: 13 residues. Trimming cost V 2 bases and J 2 bases, with 9 bases left between them. CDR1 and CDR2 from the germline V gene are GTSNPN and SVGIG (reference sequence). CDR3 amino acids: CAWSPDRNYGYTF. The CDR3 nucleotides read TGTGCCTGGAGTCCCGACAGGAACTATGGCTACACCTTC.

Worth noting for this clone: Other nucleotide sequences from this sample produce the same CDR3. J is TRBJ2-5 and V is TRBV5-1, with no clear D. The germline CDR1 and CDR2 sequences are SGHRS and YFSETQ. The V end was cut by 2 bases, the J end by 1 base, with 6 bases between. This CDR3 spans 13 amino acids. The CDR3: CASSFLPQETQYF. CDR3 in DNA: TGCGCCAGCAGCTTTCTCCCCCAAGAGACCCAGTACTTC.

V is TRBV7-3 and J is TRBJ2-1; D not resolved. This CDR3 has 16 residues. Germline V CDR1 and CDR2: SGHTA, FQGTGA. Trimming shortened V by 5 bases and J by 2 bases, and 16 bases separated the two germline ends. The chain's CDR3 is CASSPPGASAYNEQFF. CDR3 nucleotides: TGTGCCAGCAGCCCCCCCGGAGCGAGCGCCTACAATGAGCAGTTCTTC.

This clone has a single count. The chain combines TRBV10-2 with TRBJ2-7; no clear D. This CDR3 contains 13 residues. Trimming left V 6 bases short and J 1 base short, with 10 bases between. Germline assignment: CDR1 WSHSY and CDR2 SAAADI. The CDR3 nucleotides are TGCGCCAGCAGCCGACCACTGTCCTACGAGCAGTACTTC. Encoded protein: CASSRPLSYEQYF.

The chain is built from TRBV30 and TRBJ1-4; 9 bases align to TRBD1. V lost 6 bases, J lost 4 bases, and 9 bases stayed unmatched. CDR1 and CDR2 from the germline V gene are GTSNPN and SVGIG (reference sequence). This CDR3 has 15 amino acids. In DNA, the CDR3 is TGTGCCTGTCAACGGGGGACAGGGAGTAATGAAAAACTGTTTTTT. Its protein is CACQRGTGSNEKLFF.

This chain uses TRBV28 with TRBJ1-1; D unclear. The V end was cut by 5 bases, the J end by 8 bases, with 15 bases between. Germline V gene sequence: CDR1 MDHEN, CDR2 SYDVKM. CDR3 length: 13 residues. CDR3 amino acids: CASSDPGSQEAFF. The CDR3 bases are TGTGCCAGCAGTGACCCGGGCTCCCAGGAAGCTTTCTTT.

As for this clone: Other nucleotide sequences in the sample specify the same CDR3. The chain is built from TRBV18 and TRBJ1-3, with 9 bases fitting TRBD1. Trimming at V came to 3 bases and at J to 4 bases, leaving 7 bases not matched to a gene. The germline V gene has CDR1 KGHSH and CDR2 LQKENI. This CDR3 spans 16 amino acids. CDR3 in DNA: TGTGCCAGCTCACCGGGACAGGGATCAGCGGGAAACACCATATATTTT. Its translation is CASSPGQGSAGNTIYF.

This clone came up once. J is TRBJ2-1 and V is TRBV28, with a weak D call TRBD2 (5 bases). The V and J ends lost 6 bases and 9 bases respectively, with 15 bases between them. The CDR3 is made up of 13 amino acids. Per the germline V gene, CDR1 is MDHEN and CDR2 is SYDVKM. The DNA of the CDR3 is TGTGCCAGCAGACTCCATAGCGTAGGTGAGCAGTTCTTC. Residues: CASRLHSVGEQFF. The variable domain in full, completed from reference TRBV28 and TRBJ2-1, reads DVKVTQSSRYLVKRTGEKVFLECVQDMDHENMFWYRQDPGLGLRLIYFSYDVKMKEKGDIPEGYSVSREKKERFSLILESASTNQTSMYLCASRLHSVGEQFFGPGTRLTVL.

The gene calls are TRBV5-1 and TRBJ2-1; 10 bases line up with TRBD1. V shed 1 base and J 5 bases; nucleotides not matched to a gene: 9. The V gene's germline CDR1 is SGHRS and CDR2 YFSETQ. The CDR3 is made up of 17 amino acids. The DNA of the CDR3 is TGCGCCAGCAGCTTGACCCCAGGACAGGGGGGAAACAATGAGCAGTTCTTC. It is translated as CASSLTPGQGGNNEQFF. Variable domain in full (rest from reference TRBV5-1 and TRBJ2-1): KAGVTQTPRYLIKTRGQQVTLSCSPISGHRSVSWYQQTPGQGLQFLFEYFSETQRNKGNFPGRFSGRQFSNSRSEMNVSTLELGDSALYLCASSLTPGQGGNNEQFFGPGTRLTVL.

The chain carries TRBV7-2 and TRBJ1-5, with TRBD1 matching 8 bases. Germline CDR1 is SGHTA and CDR2 is FQGNSA. CDR3 length: 13 amino acids. V dropped 4 bases and J dropped 9; count of bases not matched to a gene: 5. CDR3 sequence (DNA): TGTGCCAGCAGCTCGGACAGGGAAGGGCCCCAGCATTTT. This codes for CASSSDREGPQHF.

The V call is TRBV4-1, the J call TRBJ1-1, with D tentatively TRBD1 (5 bases). CDR3 size: 14 residues. Trimming removed 3 bases from V and 3 bases from J, with 11 bases in between. Germline V gene lookup returns CDR1 MGHRA and CDR2 YSYEKL. The CDR3 sequence: CASSHRLGDTEAFF. CDR3 bases: TGCGCCAGCAGCCATCGGCTGGGGGACACTGAAGCTTTCTTT.

Remarks on this clone: Other nucleotide sequences from this sample produce the same CDR3. In DNA, the CDR3 is TGTGCCAGTAGTATTGGCGGGATCCCCTACAATGAGCAGTTCTTC. Translating it yields CASSIGGIPYNEQFF. The chain has TRBV19 and TRBJ2-1; possibly TRBD2 for D (6 bases). CDR3 length equals 15 residues. The germline CDR1 and CDR2 sequences are LNHDA and SQIVND (reference sequence). Trimming took 3 bases from V and 2 from J, leaving 11 bases between them.

The rearrangement uses TRBV7-9 and TRBJ1-3; 11 nucleotides line up with TRBD1. V dropped 5 bases and J dropped 3; count of bases not matched to a gene: 9. Germline V gives CDR1 SEHNR, CDR2 FQNEAQ (reference sequence). CDR3 length: 17 amino acids. The CDR3 here is CASSNSGTGGGGNTIYF. In nucleotides, the CDR3 is TGTGCCAGCAGCAATTCCGGGACAGGGGGAGGTGGAAACACCATATATTTT.

The chain uses TRBV4-3 and TRBJ2-3; D unresolved. The V end lost 3 bases, the J end lost 7 bases, and 11 bases lay between the germline ends. CDR3 length: 13 amino acids. Germline-derived CDR1 and CDR2 are LGHNA and YSLEER. CDR3: CASSQVRANTQYF. The CDR3 DNA follows: TGCGCCAGCAGCCAGGTACGAGCGAATACGCAGTATTTT.

The chain is built from TRBV4-2 and TRBJ2-1; 8 nucleotides match TRBD2. From germline, CDR1 is LGHNA and CDR2 YNFKEQ. There are 15 residues in the CDR3. V gave up 0 bases and J gave up 7 bases; unmatched junction bases: 5. The CDR3 nucleotides read TGTGCCAGCAGCCAAGAAGTAGCGGGATATAATGAGCAGTTCTTC. It translates to CASSQEVAGYNEQFF.

The V and J genes are TRBV13 and TRBJ2-7; TRBD1 is a possible D gene (6 bases). CDR1 is PRHDT and CDR2 is FYEKMQ in the germline V gene (reference sequence). Trimming took 5 bases from V and 1 from J, leaving 12 bases between them. This CDR3 has 14 amino acids. The CDR3 loop is CASSDQQGSYEQYF. CDR3 bases: TGTGCCAGCAGCGATCAACAGGGTTCCTACGAGCAGTACTTC.

The rearrangement links TRBV29-1 to TRBJ1-1; D not certain. Germline V gene lookup returns CDR1 SQVTM and CDR2 ANQGSEA. This CDR3 is built from 14 residues. Trimming cost V 1 base and J 2 bases, with 11 bases left between them. The CDR3 protein is CSVEAGQFNTEAFF. CDR3 in DNA: TGCAGCGTTGAAGCCGGGCAGTTTAACACTGAAGCTTTCTTT.

The chain links TRBV15 to TRBJ1-1; D gene uncertain. The CDR3 covers 12 residues. From germline, CDR1 is LNHNV and CDR2 YYDKDF (reference sequence). Deletions cut 0 bases from V and 11 bases from J, with 10 bases between. The CDR3, as DNA: TGTGCCACCAGCAGAGATGGGGTTCGGGCTTTCTTT. Translating gives CATSRDGVRAFF.